This T cell receptor (beta chain) comes out of a study of T cells in Graves' hyperthyroidism and ophthalmopathy. Patients aged 18 to 65 with hyperthyroidism were newly diagnosed, with duration under 2 months. Diagnosing involved the use of clinical symptoms, serum thyroxine and TRAb, thyroid ultrasound and orbital computed tomography. Overall study results and limits: Ophthalmopathy got predicted by the model a median about 6.5 months before its onset. Most expanded thyroid clonotypes above 0.001 recurred in blood.

Template material for amplifying TCR beta CDR3 regions consisted of RNA transcripts. A set of HTBI primers served as the primers for a first-round RT-PCR of the TCR CDR3. In TCRdb, the multiplex PCR reads were re-called with MiXCR into one record per CDR3 protein. The sample consists of about 700,000 distinct CDR3 sequences, 12% to 15% of them appearing once. This clonotype was detected ten times or more. Antigen unknown. There are 14 residues in the CDR3. Germline V CDR1 and CDR2: SQVTM, ANQGSEA. Trimming removed 7 bases from V and 5 bases from J; junction bases left unmatched: 8. V and J are TRBV29-1 and TRBJ2-1; 10 bases line up with TRBD2. The source of this sequence is a woman between 18 and 29 years old with Graves' hyperthyroidism. Sequenced: blood. Here the CDR3 DNA reads TGCAGCGCAACCCTGGGACTAGCGAACAATGAGCAGTTCTTC. This gives the protein CSATLGLANNEQFF.